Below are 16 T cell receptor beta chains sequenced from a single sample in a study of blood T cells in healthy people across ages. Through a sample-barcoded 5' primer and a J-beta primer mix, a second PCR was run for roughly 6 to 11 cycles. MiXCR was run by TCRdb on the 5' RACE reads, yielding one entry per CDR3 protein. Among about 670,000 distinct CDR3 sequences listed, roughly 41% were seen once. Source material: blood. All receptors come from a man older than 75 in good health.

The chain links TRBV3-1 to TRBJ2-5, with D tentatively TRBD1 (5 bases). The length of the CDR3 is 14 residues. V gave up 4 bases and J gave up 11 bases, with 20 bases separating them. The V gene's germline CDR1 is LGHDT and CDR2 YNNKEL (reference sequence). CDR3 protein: CASSRTTRTNEQYF. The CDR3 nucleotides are TGTGCCAGCAGCCGGACAACTCGGACCAATGAGCAGTACTTC.

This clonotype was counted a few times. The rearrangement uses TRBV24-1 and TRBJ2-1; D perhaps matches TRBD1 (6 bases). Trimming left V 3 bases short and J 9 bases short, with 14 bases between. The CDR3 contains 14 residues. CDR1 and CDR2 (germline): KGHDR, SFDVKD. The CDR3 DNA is TGTGCCACCAGTGATCCTACAGGGATCGGTGAGCAGTTCTTC. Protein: CATSDPTGIGEQFF.

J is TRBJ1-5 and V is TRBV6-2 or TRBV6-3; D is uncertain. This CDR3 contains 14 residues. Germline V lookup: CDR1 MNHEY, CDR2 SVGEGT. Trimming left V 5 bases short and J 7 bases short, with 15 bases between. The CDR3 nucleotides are TGTGCCAGCAGTAATGAGTGGTCTGGGCAGCCCCAGCATTTT. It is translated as CASSNEWSGQPQHF.

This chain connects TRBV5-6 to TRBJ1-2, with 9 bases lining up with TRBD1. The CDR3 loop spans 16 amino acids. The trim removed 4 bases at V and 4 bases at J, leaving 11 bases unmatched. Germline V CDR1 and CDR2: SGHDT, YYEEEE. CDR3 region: CASSRHTGQGGYGYTF. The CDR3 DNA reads TGTGCCAGCAGCCGTCATACGGGACAGGGAGGCTATGGCTACACCTTC.

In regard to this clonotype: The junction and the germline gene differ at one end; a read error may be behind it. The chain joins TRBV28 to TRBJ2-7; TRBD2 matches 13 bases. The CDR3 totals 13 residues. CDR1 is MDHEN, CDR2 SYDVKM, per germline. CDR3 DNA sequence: TGTGCCAGCAGTTTATCCATCGGACTAGCGGGAGACTTC. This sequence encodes CASSLSIGLAGDF.

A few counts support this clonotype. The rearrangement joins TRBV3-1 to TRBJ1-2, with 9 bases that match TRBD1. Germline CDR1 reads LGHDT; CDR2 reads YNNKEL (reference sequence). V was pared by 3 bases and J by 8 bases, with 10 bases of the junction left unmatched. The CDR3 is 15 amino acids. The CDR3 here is CASSQRTGEVWGYTF. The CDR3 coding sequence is TGTGCCAGCAGCCAGAGGACAGGGGAGGTGTGGGGCTACACCTTC.

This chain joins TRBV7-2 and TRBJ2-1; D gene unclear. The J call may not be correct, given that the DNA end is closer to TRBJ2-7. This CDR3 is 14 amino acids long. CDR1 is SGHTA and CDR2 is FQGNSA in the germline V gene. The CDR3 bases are TGTGCCAGCGGTTCCCCCTCCTCCTACAATGAGCAGTACTTC. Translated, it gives CASGSPSSYNEQYF.

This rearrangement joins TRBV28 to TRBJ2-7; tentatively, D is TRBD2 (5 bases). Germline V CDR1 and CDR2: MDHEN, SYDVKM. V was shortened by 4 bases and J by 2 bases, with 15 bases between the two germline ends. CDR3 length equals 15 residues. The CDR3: CASSSGAETAYEQYF. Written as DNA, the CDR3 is TGTGCCAGCAGTTCCGGAGCGGAGACCGCCTACGAGCAGTACTTC. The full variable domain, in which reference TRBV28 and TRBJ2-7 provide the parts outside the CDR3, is DVKVTQSSRYLVKRTGEKVFLECVQDMDHENMFWYRQDPGLGLRLIYFSYDVKMKEKGDIPEGYSVSREKKERFSLILESASTNQTSMYLCASSSGAETAYEQYFGPGTRLTVT.

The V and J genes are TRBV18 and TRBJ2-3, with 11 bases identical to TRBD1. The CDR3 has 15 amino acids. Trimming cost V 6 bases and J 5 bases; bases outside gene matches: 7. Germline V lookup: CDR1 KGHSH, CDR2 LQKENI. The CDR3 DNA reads TGTGCCAGCTCGGGAGGACAGGGGGCGAGAGATACGCAGTATTTT. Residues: CASSGGQGARDTQYF. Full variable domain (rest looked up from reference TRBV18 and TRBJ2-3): NAGVMQNPRHLVRRRGQEARLRCSPMKGHSHVYWYRQLPEEGLKFMVYLQKENIIDESGMPKERFSAEFPKEGPSILRIQQVVRGDSAAYFCASSGGQGARDTQYFGPGTRLTVL.

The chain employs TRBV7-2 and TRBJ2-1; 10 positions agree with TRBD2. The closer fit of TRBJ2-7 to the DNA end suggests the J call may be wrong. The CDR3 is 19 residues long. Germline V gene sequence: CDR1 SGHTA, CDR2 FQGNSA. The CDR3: CASSPKSSGGPSSYNEQYF. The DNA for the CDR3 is TGTGCCAGCAGCCCAAAATCTAGCGGGGGTCCTAGCTCCTACAATGAGCAGTACTTC.

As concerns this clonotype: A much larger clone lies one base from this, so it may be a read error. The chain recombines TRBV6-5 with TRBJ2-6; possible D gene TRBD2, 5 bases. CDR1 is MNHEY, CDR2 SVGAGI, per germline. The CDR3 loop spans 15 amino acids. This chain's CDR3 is CASSPARTGTNVLTF. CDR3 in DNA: TGTGCCAGCAGTCCGGCGAGGACTGGGACCAACGTCCTGACTTTC.

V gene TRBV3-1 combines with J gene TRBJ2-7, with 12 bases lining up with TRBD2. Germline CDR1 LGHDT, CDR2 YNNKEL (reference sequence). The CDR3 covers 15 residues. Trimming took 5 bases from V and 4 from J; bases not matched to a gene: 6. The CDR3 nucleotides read TGTGCCAGCAGCGACGGACTAGCGGGAAAATACGAGCAGTACTTC. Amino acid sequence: CASSDGLAGKYEQYF.

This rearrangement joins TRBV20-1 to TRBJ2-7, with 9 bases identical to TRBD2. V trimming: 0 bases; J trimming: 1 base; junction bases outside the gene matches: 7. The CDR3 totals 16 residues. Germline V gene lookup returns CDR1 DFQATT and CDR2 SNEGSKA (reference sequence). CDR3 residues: CSARDPLSGRSYEQYF. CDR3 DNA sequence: TGCAGTGCTAGAGATCCCCTGAGCGGGAGGTCCTACGAGCAGTACTTC.

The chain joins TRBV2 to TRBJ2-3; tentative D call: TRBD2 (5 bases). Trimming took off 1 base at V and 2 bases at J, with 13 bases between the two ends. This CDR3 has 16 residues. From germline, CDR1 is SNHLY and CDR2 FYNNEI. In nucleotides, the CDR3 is TGTGCCAGCAGTGAAGGAGGAGGAGGAACCACAGATACGCAGTATTTT. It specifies CASSEGGGGTTDTQYF.

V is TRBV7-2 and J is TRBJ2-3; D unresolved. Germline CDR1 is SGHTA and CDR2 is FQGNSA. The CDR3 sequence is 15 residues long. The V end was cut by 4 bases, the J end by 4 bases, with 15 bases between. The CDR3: CASSWARNTADTQYF. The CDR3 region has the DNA TGTGCCAGCAGCTGGGCCAGGAATACCGCAGATACGCAGTATTTT. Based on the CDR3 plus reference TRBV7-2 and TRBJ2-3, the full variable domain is GAGVSQSPSNKVTEKGKDVELRCDPISGHTALYWYRQSLGQGLEFLIYFQGNSAPDKSGLPSDRFSAERTGGSVSTLTIQRTQQEDSAVYLCASSWARNTADTQYFGPGTRLTVL.

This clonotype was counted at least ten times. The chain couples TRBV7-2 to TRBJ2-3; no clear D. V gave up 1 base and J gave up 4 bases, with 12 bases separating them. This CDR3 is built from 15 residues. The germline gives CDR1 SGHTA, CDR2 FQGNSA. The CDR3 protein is CASSLVSSGSDTQYF. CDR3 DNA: TGTGCCAGCAGCTTAGTTTCCAGTGGCTCAGATACGCAGTATTTT.